This T cell receptor (beta chain) was recorded in a study of blood T cell repertoires in COVID-19 (dated by TCRdb to 2019 to 2021). Some background on the complete study: Samples from collaborators originated in the United States, Italy and Spain and spanned both the acute and convalescent phases of COVID-19. The material from the prospective study consisted of cDNA or gDNA derived from T cells, B-cell-depleted T cells, or PBMCs. The dataset comprised deeply sampled blood TCRbeta repertoires from subjects exposed to, actively infected with, or recovered from COVID-19. The repertoires were made available in a free public database intended to serve as a resource for research on the immune response to SARS-CoV-2. Samples came from the ongoing ImmuneRACE study (first 160 participants) plus 1,254 subjects from 6 global collaborators. A de-identified subject ID, COVID-19 status, age in years and sex were almost always included in the sample metadata. Where HLA class I and class II types were available, the types were taken from metadata supplied by the sample provider, not from assay-based typing.

TCRbeta CDR3 regions were amplified from genomic DNA by means of the immunoSEQ Assay, a bias-controlled multiplex PCR. Regarding the original processing steps: Within the assay, amplification of reference gene primers was used to estimate how many nucleated cells each sample contained. To quantify the absolute abundance of each unique TCRbeta CDR3 rearrangement, sequence reads were collapsed and filtered. For each sample, productive Simpson clonality was calculated by taking the square root of Simpson's diversity index across productive rearrangements. The table was pulled from immuneACCESS by TCRdb, which kept in-frame rearrangements only. Such tables lose some clones; where checked, under half of the loss comes from unresolved V genes, and the rest has no known cause. That table is the source of V, J and clone size, and D and trimming were worked out from the DNA. A total of approximately 150,000 clones appear in this sample, 88% of them only once. The ten largest account for roughly 28% of the sample.

A note on this clone: Its antigen remains undetermined. Within one base of it there is no much larger clone, and no base qualities were kept.

The cysteine opens and the phenylalanine closes a CDR3 of 15 amino acids. The read is trimmed to its CDR3 DNA, 45 bases read in frame from base 1. CDR1 and CDR2 (MNHEY, SVGAGI) derive from the germline V gene. V sheds 2 bases and J sheds 4 bases, leaving 11 bases between their ends. Each collaborating institution followed its own protocols to collect whole blood in K2EDTA tubes. Collaborator samples were shipped for TCRbeta analysis as frozen whole blood, isolated PBMCs, or DNA extracted from either sample type. General findings and caveats noted by the study authors: Clinical and demographic metadata were provided uncurated, with the amount varying by source and participant.

Sequences were obtained from peripheral blood. This chain joins TRBV6-5 to TRBJ2-2; the D gene is not confidently resolved. The origin of this receptor is a human donor in a cohort sampled during active COVID-19. The CDR3 region reads CASSYAGTTTGELFF. DNA sequence: TGTGCCAGCAGTTACGCAGGTACCACCACCGGGGAGCTGTTTTTT.